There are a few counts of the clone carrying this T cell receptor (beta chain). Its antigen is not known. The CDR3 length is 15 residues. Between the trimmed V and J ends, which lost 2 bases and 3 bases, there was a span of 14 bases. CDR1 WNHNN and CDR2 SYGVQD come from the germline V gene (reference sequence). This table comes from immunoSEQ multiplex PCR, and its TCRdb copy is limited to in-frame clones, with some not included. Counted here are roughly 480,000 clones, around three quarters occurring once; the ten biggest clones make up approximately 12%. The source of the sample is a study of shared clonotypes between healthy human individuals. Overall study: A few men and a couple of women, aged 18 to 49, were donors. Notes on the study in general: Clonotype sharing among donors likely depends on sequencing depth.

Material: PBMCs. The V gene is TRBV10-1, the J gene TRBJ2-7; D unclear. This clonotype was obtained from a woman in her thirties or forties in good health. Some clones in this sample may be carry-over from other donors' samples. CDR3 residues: CASSESPMGNYEQYF. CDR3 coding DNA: TGCGCCAGCAGTGAGAGCCCTATGGGGAACTACGAGCAGTACTTC.